This TCR beta chain was identified in a study of blood T cells in healthy people across ages. Germline V gene data show CDR1 as SGHVS and CDR2 as FQNEAQ. CDR3 length: 12 amino acids. Through a sample-barcoded 5' primer and a J-beta primer mix, a second PCR was run for roughly 7 to 12 cycles. Every cDNA molecule bore a tag from a template-switch adaptor containing 12 random nucleotides. TCRdb reprocessed the 5' RACE reads with MiXCR, giving one entry per CDR3 protein. The sample lists some 1.8 million distinct CDR3 sequences; 30% to 40% were seen once. This clonotype came up a few times. This TCR was recovered from a human donor in good health. Specimen: blood. V is TRBV7-8 and J is TRBJ2-5; no clear D. The J call may be in error: the DNA end matches TRBJ2-1 better. The CDR3 DNA is TGTGCCAGCCTACCGTACCAAGAGACCCAGTTCTTC. Its translation is CASLPYQETQFF.